This T cell receptor (beta chain) derives from a study of graft-versus-host responses after intestinal transplantation. Study-wide points: GvH clones occurred in recipient marrow; some first appeared in ileum or blood.

TCRdb keeps only in-frame clones here, not all; method: immunoSEQ multiplex PCR. The repertoire has 15,000 or so clones, over 80% of them found once; the top ten carry 5.5% to 7%. Worth noting for this clone: The antigen is not known.

The material was PBMCs, obtained 110 days after intestinal transplant. The receptor comes from a human patient who received an intestinal transplant, so some T cells may come from the graft donor.

CDR3 protein: CATSRDRGSTNEKLFF. CDR3 bases: TGTGCCACCAGCAGAGATAGAGGGTCGACCAATGAAAAACTGTTTTTT. V and J are TRBV15 and TRBJ1-4; no firm D call. V shed 0 bases and J shed 5 bases, with 13 bases lying between them. In germline, CDR1 is LNHNV, CDR2 YYDKDF (reference sequence). The CDR3 is 16 amino acids.